Each of the 19 T cell receptor beta chains below was sequenced from the same sample in a study of siplizumab effects on memory and regulatory T cells. Some clones are missing from TCRdb's copy, which holds only in-frame ones; the method was immunoSEQ multiplex PCR. The table has fewer than 85,000 clones, around 95% seen once. Material for sequencing was CD8+ T cells sorted from blood. The receptors were sampled from a human donor in good health.

CDR3 DNA: TGTGCCAGTAGGACTAATAGCGGTTCGAACACCGGGGAGCTGTTTTTT. The encoded protein is CASRTNSGSNTGELFF. V usage is TRBV19 and J usage is TRBJ2-2, with D possibly TRBD2 on 6 matching bases. CDR1 is LNHDA and CDR2 is SQIVND in the germline V gene (reference sequence). The length of the CDR3 is 16 residues. V dropped 6 bases and J dropped 0 bases, with 14 bases sitting between them.

This chain links TRBV7-9 with TRBJ2-7; 10 positions match TRBD1. The junction had 9 bases not matched to a gene; V was cut back by 5 bases and J by 2 bases. The CDR3 contains 16 residues. Germline CDR1 and CDR2: SEHNR and FQNEAQ (reference sequence). Here the CDR3 DNA reads TGTGCCAGCAGCCTACCCGGGGACAGGGGAACCTACGAGCAGTACTTC. It specifies CASSLPGDRGTYEQYF.

This clone came up once. CDR3 nucleotides: TGTGCCAGCAGCTCAGATCCCACCGGGGAGCTGTTTTTT. Translation gives CASSSDPTGELFF. V is TRBV7-3 and J is TRBJ2-2; no clear D gene. The CDR3 is 13 amino acids. Trimming stripped 4 bases from V and 4 bases from J, with 7 bases between. The germline V gene encodes CDR1 SGHTA and CDR2 FQGTGA.

The V gene is TRBV5-6, the J gene TRBJ1-5, with 9 nucleotides matching TRBD1. This CDR3 has 14 residues. Unmatched junction bases numbered 2, after V lost 0 bases and J lost 7 bases. CDR1 and CDR2 from the germline V gene are SGHDT and YYEEEE. The CDR3 DNA is TGTGCCAGCAGCTTGGGACAGGGGGTCCAGCCCCAGCATTTT. As protein: CASSLGQGVQPQHF.

J is TRBJ1-2 and V is TRBV6-1, with a weak D call TRBD1 (6 bases). The germline CDR1 and CDR2 sequences are MNHNS and SASEGT. Between the trimmed V and J ends, which lost 1 base and 2 bases, there was a span of 23 bases. The CDR3 length is 19 residues. DNA of the CDR3: TGTGCCAGCAGTGAAGTGGGGGGGCAAGACAGGATGGGGAACTATGGCTACACCTTC. It is translated as CASSEVGGQDRMGNYGYTF.

The V and J genes are TRBV7-8 and TRBJ1-1; perhaps TRBD1 as D (6 bases). CDR3 length: 15 residues. The germline V gene has CDR1 SGHVS and CDR2 FQNEAQ. V was pared by 2 bases and J by 1 base, with 11 bases between. CDR3 region: CASSLFGTPNTEAFF. The CDR3 bases are TGTGCCAGCAGCTTATTCGGGACACCGAACACTGAAGCTTTCTTT. The complete variable domain, with remaining parts taken from reference TRBV7-8 and TRBJ1-1, reads GAGVSQSPRYKVAKRGQDVALRCDPISGHVSLFWYQQALGQGPEFLTYFQNEAQLDKSGLPSDRFFAERPEGSVSTLKIQRTQQEDSAVYLCASSLFGTPNTEAFFGQGTRLTVV.

The genes are TRBV7-9 and TRBJ1-2; no clear D gene. The CDR3 spans 15 residues. Germline CDR1 and CDR2: SEHNR and FQNEAQ (reference sequence). The V and J ends lost 0 bases and 3 bases respectively, with 11 bases between them. DNA for the CDR3: TGTGCCAGCAGCTTAGCCTCGGGTTGGGACTATGGCTACACCTTC. Protein: CASSLASGWDYGYTF.

The chain recombines TRBV27 with TRBJ2-7; D remains unclear. V was shortened by 4 bases and J by 3 bases, with 4 bases between the two germline ends. The germline V gene has CDR1 MNHEY and CDR2 SMNVEV (reference sequence). This CDR3 has 11 amino acids. CDR3 DNA sequence: TGTGCCAGCAGTTACAACTACGAGCAGTACTTC. It specifies CASSYNYEQYF.

V usage is TRBV15 and J usage is TRBJ2-1; TRBD2 aligns across 7 bases. Germline V gene lookup returns CDR1 LNHNV and CDR2 YYDKDF (reference sequence). This CDR3 contains 14 residues. V gave up 8 bases and J gave up 10 bases; unmatched junction bases: 14. CDR3 nucleotides: TGTGCCACCGACCGGAGGGAGGGCCCAGGGGAGCAGTTCTTC. Protein product: CATDRREGPGEQFF. The complete variable domain, with remaining parts taken from reference TRBV15 and TRBJ2-1, reads DAMVIQNPRYQVTQFGKPVTLSCSQTLNHNVMYWYQQKSSQAPKLLFHYYDKDFNNEADTPDNFQSRRPNTSFCFLDIRSPGLGDTAMYLCATDRREGPGEQFFGPGTRLTVL.

J is TRBJ2-5 and V is TRBV27; possibly TRBD1 or TRBD2 for D (6 bases each). Germline V lookup: CDR1 MNHEY, CDR2 SMNVEV (reference sequence). V dropped 2 bases and J dropped 4 bases, with 17 bases sitting between them. The CDR3 has 16 amino acids. CDR3 sequence (DNA): TGTGCCAGCAGTTTAATGGGGGGCGCCCCTATAGAGACCCAGTACTTC. It translates to CASSLMGGAPIETQYF.

The gene calls are TRBV5-6 and TRBJ2-7; a weak D match, TRBD1 (5 bases). CDR3 size: 14 residues. Between the trimmed V and J ends, which lost 3 bases and 3 bases, there was a span of 13 bases. Germline CDR1 SGHDT, CDR2 YYEEEE. CDR3 bases: TGTGCCAGCAGCTCGGCGAGCAGGGACTACGAGCAGTACTTC. This translates into CASSSASRDYEQYF.

V usage is TRBV28 and J usage is TRBJ1-5; tentatively, D is TRBD1 (6 bases). The CDR3 is 13 amino acids. Germline CDR1 MDHEN, CDR2 SYDVKM. Deletions cut 4 bases from V and 4 bases from J, with 8 bases between. The CDR3 protein is CASSYTGNQPQHF. CDR3 DNA sequence: TGTGCCAGCAGTTATACAGGGAATCAGCCCCAGCATTTT.

Points on this clone: An end of the junction does not agree with germline; a read error may underlie this. The chain carries TRBV11-2 and TRBJ2-2, with D perhaps being TRBD1 or TRBD2 (6 bases each). This CDR3 has 10 amino acids. Germline V CDR1 and CDR2: SGHAT, FQNNGV. CDR3 sequence (DNA): TGTGCCAGCCGTCCCGGGGGACACGGTTTT. Translating gives CASRPGGHGF.

The rearrangement uses TRBV27 and TRBJ2-5, with D possibly being TRBD2 (5 bases). V lost 2 bases, J lost 1 base, and 11 bases lay in between. Germline-derived CDR1 and CDR2 are MNHEY and SMNVEV (reference sequence). The CDR3 runs 15 residues. CDR3 DNA: TGTGCCAGCAGTTTAACTAGGGCGCCCCAAGAGACCCAGTACTTC. Protein: CASSLTRAPQETQYF.

The rearrangement joins TRBV19 to TRBJ2-1; 8 bases agree with TRBD1. V shed 3 bases, J shed 7 bases, and the junction held 5 bases outside the gene matches. CDR1 is LNHDA and CDR2 is SQIVND in the germline V gene (reference sequence). The CDR3 length is 14 residues. The DNA of the CDR3 is TGTGCCAGTAGTATTATTCGGGACAGGAATGAGCAGTTCTTC. Protein product: CASSIIRDRNEQFF.

The chain uses TRBV27 and TRBJ2-2; weak D call: TRBD2 (6 bases). This CDR3 is 16 amino acids long. Germline loops: CDR1 MNHEY, CDR2 SMNVEV (reference sequence). The germline V and J ends were trimmed by 7 bases and 7 bases, with 22 bases remaining between them. The CDR3: CASTHLSRAGVGELFF. The CDR3 DNA is TGTGCCAGCACCCACCTAAGCAGAGCGGGTGTCGGGGAGCTGTTTTTT.

The V call is TRBV7-3, the J call TRBJ2-3; a possible D gene is TRBD2 (6 bases). This CDR3 is built from 14 residues. Germline CDR1 SGHTA, CDR2 FQGTGA. Trimming pared 4 bases from V and 0 bases from J, leaving 8 bases between. CDR3: CASSSAGSTDTQYF. The CDR3 nucleotides are TGTGCCAGCAGCTCCGCGGGGAGCACAGATACGCAGTATTTT.

This CDR3 reads CASSQEARLADNEQFF. In DNA, the CDR3 is TGCGCCAGCAGTCAAGAAGCCCGTTTAGCGGATAATGAGCAGTTCTTC. The chain uses TRBV23-1 and TRBJ2-1, with D perhaps matching TRBD2 (6 bases). TRBV23-1 is sorted into the ORF group, with uncertain function. The germline V and J ends were trimmed by 2 bases and 7 bases, with 18 bases remaining between them. The CDR3 totals 16 residues.

This sequence joins TRBV27 and TRBJ2-2; D may be TRBD2 (7 bases). V lost 4 bases to trimming and J lost 4 bases, with 16 bases between them. From germline, CDR1 is MNHEY and CDR2 SMNVEV (reference sequence). The CDR3 runs to 16 residues. CDR3 sequence: CASSSRGGGGTGELFF. CDR3 in DNA: TGTGCCAGCAGTTCGAGGGGGGGTGGTGGCACCGGGGAGCTGTTTTTT.